The following is a TCR beta chain sequence with its context. Its antigen is not known. The data were taken from a study of blood T cells in healthy people across ages. About the study: In model experiments, template switching was able to capture about one barcoded beta molecule for every two T cells that were present.

The study's findings and limits: No one knew whether donors had CMV, which possibly confounded expanded clonotype changes.

The authors ran a second PCR of about 7 to 12 cycles using a sample-barcoded 5' primer and a J-beta primer mix. TCRdb fed the 5' RACE reads into MiXCR, producing one record per CDR3 protein. The data show under 1,000,000 distinct CDR3 sequences, 46% seen once. The amount of total RNA extracted per sample was at least 6 micrograms. Trimming shortened V by 0 bases and J by 8 bases, and 7 bases separated the two germline ends. CDR1 and CDR2 (germline): WSHSY, SAAADI. The CDR3 extends over 13 amino acids. The chain combines TRBV10-2 with TRBJ1-4; TRBD1 might be the D (6 bases). The clonotype comes from a man older than 75 in good health. The material sequenced was blood. CDR3 coding DNA: TGCGCCAGCAGTGAGTCGGGGGCCGAAAAACTGTTTTTT. Protein sequence: CASSESGAEKLFF.